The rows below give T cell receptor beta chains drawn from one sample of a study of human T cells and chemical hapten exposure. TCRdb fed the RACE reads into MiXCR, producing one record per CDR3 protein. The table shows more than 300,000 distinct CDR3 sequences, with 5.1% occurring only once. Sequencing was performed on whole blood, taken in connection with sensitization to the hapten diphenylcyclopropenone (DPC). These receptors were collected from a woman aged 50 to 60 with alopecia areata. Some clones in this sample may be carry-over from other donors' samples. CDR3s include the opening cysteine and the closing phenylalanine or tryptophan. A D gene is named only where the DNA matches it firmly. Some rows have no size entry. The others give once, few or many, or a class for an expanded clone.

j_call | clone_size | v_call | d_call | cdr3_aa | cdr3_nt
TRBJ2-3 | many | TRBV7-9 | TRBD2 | CASSSGLGESTDTQYF | TGTGCCAGCAGCTCAGGACTAGGAGAGAGCACAGATACGCAGTATTTT
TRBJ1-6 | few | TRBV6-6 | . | CASSWSEGRDLPPLHF | TGTGCCAGCAGTTGGTCGGAGGGGCGCGATCTCCCACCCCTCCACTTT
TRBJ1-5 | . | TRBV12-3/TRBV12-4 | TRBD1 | CASTETTGGFDQPQHF | TGTGCCAGCACCGAAACTACAGGGGGCTTTGATCAGCCCCAGCATTTT
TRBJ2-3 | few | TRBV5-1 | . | CASSPAGTTDTQYF | TGCGCCAGCAGCCCGGCCGGGACGACAGATACGCAGTATTTT
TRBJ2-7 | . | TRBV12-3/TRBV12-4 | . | CASSLSPHEQYF | TGTGCCAGCAGTTTATCCCCCCACGAGCAGTACTTC
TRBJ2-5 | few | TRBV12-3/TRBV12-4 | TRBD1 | CASRSDRGETQYF | TGTGCCAGCAGATCGGACAGGGGAGAGACCCAGTACTTC
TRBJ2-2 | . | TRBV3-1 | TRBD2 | CASSQEAPAGGPIPGELFF | TGTGCCAGCAGCCAAGAGGCCCCAGCGGGGGGGCCTATCCCCGGGGAGCTGTTTTTT
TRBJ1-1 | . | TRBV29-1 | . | CSAAGTTYEAFF | TGCAGCGCCGCCGGCACAACGTATGAAGCTTTCTTT
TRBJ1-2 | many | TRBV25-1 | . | CASSDGIYGYTF | TGTGCCAGCAGTGATGGGATTTATGGCTACACCTTC
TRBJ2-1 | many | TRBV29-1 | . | CSVEDMGGDFSYNEQFF | TGCAGCGTTGAAGATATGGGCGGGGACTTCTCCTACAATGAGCAGTTCTTC
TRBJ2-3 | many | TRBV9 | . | CASSVVAQDTQYF | TGTGCCAGCAGCGTAGTCGCGCAAGATACGCAGTATTTT
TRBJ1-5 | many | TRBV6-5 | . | CASSYTGHSNQPQHF | TGTGCCAGCAGTTACACGGGCCACAGTAATCAGCCCCAGCATTTT
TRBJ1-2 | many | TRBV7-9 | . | CASSDTPVYTF | TGTGCCAGCAGCGATACCCCCGTCTACACCTTC
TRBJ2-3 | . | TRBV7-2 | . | CASSQKGDTQYF | TGTGCCAGCAGCCAAAAAGGGGATACGCAGTATTTT
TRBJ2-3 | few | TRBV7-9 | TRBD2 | CASSSPSGNTDTQYF | TGTGCCAGCAGCTCACCTAGCGGGAACACAGATACGCAGTATTTT
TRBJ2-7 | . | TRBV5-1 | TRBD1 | CASSRAPGQGLGSYEQYF | TGCGCCAGCAGCCGCGCACCGGGACAGGGGTTAGGATCCTACGAGCAGTACTTC
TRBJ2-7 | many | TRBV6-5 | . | CASRVLPSYEQYF | TGTGCCAGCAGGGTCCTACCCTCATACGAGCAGTACTTC